What follows are 21 T cell receptor beta chains derived from one specimen sequenced in a study of regulatory T cells in long-lasting Graves disease. Construction of the TCR beta libraries employed iRepertoire HTBI primers in conjunction with Arm-PCR of CDR3 regions. TCRdb re-analysed the multiplex PCR reads in MiXCR, keeping a single row per CDR3 protein. The sample yields about 530,000 distinct CDR3 sequences, around 16% seen once. Indicated time point: newly diagnosed GD, antithyroid drugs for less than 3 months. RNA from PBMCs was the source of the TCR library. These data were also reused for a study on T cells in Graves' hyperthyroidism and ophthalmopathy.

Sequences were derived from peripheral blood mononuclear cells (PBMCs), sampled at new diagnosis, from a patient treated with antithyroid drugs. These receptors were collected from a woman aged 35-60 years with Graves disease.

This clonotype was seen a few times. The chain employs TRBV19 and TRBJ2-1; D may be TRBD1 or TRBD2 (6 bases each). Germline V gene lookup returns CDR1 LNHDA and CDR2 SQIVND (reference sequence). This CDR3 has 15 amino acids. The V end lost 5 bases, the J end lost 3 bases, and 14 bases lay between the germline ends. The CDR3 region has the DNA TGTGCCAGTAGTTTCGAGGGGGGCCGCTACAATGAGCAGTTCTTC. This sequence encodes CASSFEGGRYNEQFF.

This clonotype has ten or more counts. The gene calls are TRBV30 and TRBJ2-3, with D possibly TRBD2 on 6 matching bases. The CDR3 contains 13 residues. Germline-derived CDR1 and CDR2 are GTSNPN and SVGIG (reference sequence). The germline V and J ends were trimmed by 0 bases and 4 bases, with 8 bases remaining between them. CDR3 loop: CAWSVSGADTQYF. The CDR3 coding sequence is TGTGCCTGGAGTGTATCGGGGGCAGATACGCAGTATTTT. The full variable domain, its missing parts supplied by reference TRBV30 and TRBJ2-3, is SQTIHQWPATLVQPVGSPLSLECTVEGTSNPNLYWYRQAAGRGLQLLFYSVGIGQISSEVPQNLSASRPQDRQFILSSKKLLLSDSGFYLCAWSVSGADTQYFGPGTRLTVL.

This clonotype was detected many times. The rearrangement links TRBV28 to TRBJ1-1, with D perhaps TRBD1 (6 bases). Germline loops: CDR1 MDHEN, CDR2 SYDVKM. V lost 5 bases to trimming and J lost 8 bases, with 12 bases between them. This CDR3 is 12 amino acids long. DNA for the CDR3: TGTGCCAGCAGTCCTGGACAGTGGGAAGCTTTCTTT. It specifies CASSPGQWEAFF.

This clonotype was observed a handful of times. In DNA, the CDR3 is TGTGCCAGCAGCTTGAAGGGACCTAAAGGCTACACCTTC. Translating gives CASSLKGPKGYTF. This chain connects TRBV5-6 to TRBJ1-2; D may be TRBD1 (5 bases). The CDR3 has 13 residues. V gave up 1 base and J gave up 8 bases, with 12 bases separating them. The germline V gene encodes CDR1 SGHDT and CDR2 YYEEEE. Filled out from reference TRBV5-6 and TRBJ1-2, the complete variable domain reads DAGVTQSPTHLIKTRGQQVTLRCSPKSGHDTVSWYQQALGQGPQFIFQYYEEEERQRGNFPDRFSGHQFPNYSSELNVNALLLGDSALYLCASSLKGPKGYTFGSGTRLTVV.

As DNA, the CDR3 is TGTGCCAGTAGTATCGGAGGACAGATCGATAATTCACCCCTCCACTTT. Encoded protein: CASSIGGQIDNSPLHF. The V call is TRBV19, the J call TRBJ1-6; D is perhaps TRBD1 (6 bases). Germline V gene lookup returns CDR1 LNHDA and CDR2 SQIVND (reference sequence). The CDR3 spans 16 residues. V gave up 3 bases and J gave up 5 bases, with 14 bases separating them. Complete variable domain (other parts from reference TRBV19 and TRBJ1-6): DGGITQSPKYLFRKEGQNVTLSCEQNLNHDAMYWYRQDPGQGLRLIYYSQIVNDFQKGDIAEGYSVSREKKESFPLTVTSAQKNPTAFYLCASSIGGQIDNSPLHFGNGTRLTVT.

To note about this clonotype: A much larger clone differs from this one at a single base, so this may be a read error. The chain is built from TRBV12-3 or TRBV12-4 and TRBJ2-7, with D maybe TRBD1 (6 bases). The V gene lost 8 bases and the J gene lost 4 bases, with 24 bases spanning the gap. This CDR3 contains 16 residues. CDR3 DNA sequence: TGTGCCAGCTCCCGACGAGACGAGACAGGACGTTACGAGCAGTACTTC. It codes for CASSRRDETGRYEQYF.

This clonotype was seen a few times. The V gene is TRBV30, the J gene TRBJ1-5; the D is unclear. Trimming removed 0 bases from V and 2 bases from J, with 5 bases in between. The CDR3 is 13 amino acids. Germline lookup yields CDR1 GTSNPN and CDR2 SVGIG (reference sequence). This chain's CDR3 is CAWSVTGNQPQHF. The CDR3 DNA sequence: TGTGCCTGGAGTGTAACCGGCAATCAGCCCCAGCATTTT.

This clonotype was seen at least ten times. The CDR3 DNA sequence: TGTGCCAGCAGTGTCCGACAGCTTAGCACAGATACGCAGTATTTT. Protein sequence: CASSVRQLSTDTQYF. The V call is TRBV2, the J call TRBJ2-3, with D tentatively TRBD1 (5 bases). The CDR3 extends over 15 amino acids. Germline CDR1 is SNHLY and CDR2 is FYNNEI. Trimming cost V 4 bases and J 0 bases, with 11 bases left between them.

This clonotype was picked up many times. The genes are TRBV2 and TRBJ1-1; D call uncertain. The CDR3 extends over 12 amino acids. From germline, CDR1 is SNHLY and CDR2 FYNNEI. The V end lost 1 base, the J end lost 4 bases, and 4 bases lay between the germline ends. In DNA form, the CDR3 reads TGTGCCAGCAGTGAAGTGGGCACTGAAGCTTTCTTT. The encoded protein is CASSEVGTEAFF.

This clonotype was counted a few times. J is TRBJ1-5 and V is TRBV5-1; D unclear. V lost 4 bases, J lost 1 base, and 15 bases lay in between. This CDR3 comprises 16 residues. Germline V gives CDR1 SGHRS, CDR2 YFSETQ. CDR3 nucleotide sequence: TGCGCCAGCAGCCTGAACCCAGGAACCAGCAATCAGCCCCAGCATTTT. Residues: CASSLNPGTSNQPQHF.

This clonotype was picked up a small number of times. V is TRBV5-1 and J is TRBJ1-1; D gene unclear. V dropped 0 bases and J dropped 6 bases, with 12 bases sitting between them. The CDR3 runs to 14 residues. The germline gives CDR1 SGHRS, CDR2 YFSETQ. CDR3 sequence: CASSLDGSKAEAFF. CDR3 nucleotides: TGCGCCAGCAGCTTGGATGGCAGTAAGGCTGAAGCTTTCTTT.

The genes are TRBV5-1 and TRBJ2-7, with unresolved D. This CDR3 is built from 12 residues. The germline V and J ends were trimmed by 0 bases and 6 bases, with 7 bases remaining between them. Germline values: CDR1 SGHRS, CDR2 YFSETQ. CDR3 region: CASSLADAEQYF. Written as DNA, the CDR3 is TGCGCCAGCAGCTTGGCCGATGCCGAGCAGTACTTC.

This clonotype was recorded many times. The rearrangement uses TRBV7-2 and TRBJ2-1, with 8 bases matching TRBD2. The CDR3 runs 18 residues. V shed 3 bases and J 4 bases; nucleotides not matched to a gene: 14. Per the germline V gene, CDR1 is SGHTA and CDR2 is FQGNSA. This chain's CDR3 is CASSLVRGGTLKYNEQFF. For the CDR3, the DNA is TGTGCCAGCAGCTTGGTCCGGGGGGGGACCCTGAAATACAATGAGCAGTTCTTC.

There are many counts of this clonotype. The V and J genes are TRBV3-1 and TRBJ2-5, with D perhaps matching TRBD2 (5 bases). The CDR3 covers 14 residues. Germline V gene lookup returns CDR1 LGHDT and CDR2 YNNKEL (reference sequence). The V and J ends lost 3 bases and 4 bases respectively, with 12 bases between them. CDR3 residues: CASSHGGGGETQYF. The CDR3 nucleotides are TGTGCCAGCAGCCATGGCGGAGGCGGAGAGACCCAGTACTTC.

At least ten counts were recorded for this clonotype. V is TRBV3-1 and J is TRBJ1-2, with D unclear. Germline V lookup: CDR1 LGHDT, CDR2 YNNKEL (reference sequence). CDR3 length: 14 amino acids. V was pared by 1 base and J by 4 bases, with 10 bases between. In nucleotides, the CDR3 is TGTGCCAGCAGCCAAGGGGTTCTTCCCTATGGCTACACCTTC. Its protein is CASSQGVLPYGYTF.

A word on this clonotype: The conserved phenylalanine or tryptophan is not found at the CDR3 terminus, so this likely reflects a read error. The rearrangement uses TRBV20-1 and TRBJ2-3, with no clear D. Per germline, CDR1 DFQATT and CDR2 SNEGSKA (reference sequence). This CDR3 contains 13 residues. With 1 base removed from V and 1 base from J, the gap between germline ends came to 6 bases. The CDR3 DNA reads TGCAGTGCTAGAGTGGGCGGCACAGATACGCAGTATATT. Its translation is CSARVGGTDTQYI.

The genes are TRBV5-6 and TRBJ1-3; D not resolved. Germline V gives CDR1 SGHDT, CDR2 YYEEEE. V was shortened by 2 bases and J by 9 bases, with 15 bases between the two germline ends. The CDR3 runs to 14 residues. CDR3 sequence: CASSFRRVLSTIYF. The DNA for the CDR3 is TGTGCCAGCAGCTTCAGGAGGGTTTTAAGCACCATATATTTT.

J is TRBJ1-6 and V is TRBV27; 7 nucleotides align to TRBD1. The germline V gene has CDR1 MNHEY and CDR2 SMNVEV (reference sequence). J lost 9 bases, V lost 5 bases, and 13 bases had no gene match. This CDR3 is 16 amino acids long. The CDR3 spells CASSLRDSSFGSPLHF. The CDR3, as DNA: TGTGCCAGCAGTCTCCGGGACAGCTCATTTGGTTCACCCCTCCACTTT.

There are many counts of this clonotype. At one boundary the junction diverges from the germline segment, which might be a read error. The gene calls are TRBV20-1 and TRBJ1-2; D possibly corresponds to TRBD1 (6 bases). This CDR3 has 14 residues. In germline, CDR1 is DFQATT, CDR2 SNEGSKA (reference sequence). CDR3 loop: CSASSGQLLYGYTF. The CDR3 nucleotides are TGCAGTGCTAGTTCCGGACAGCTACTCTATGGATACACCTTC.

The rearrangement links TRBV20-1 to TRBJ2-7; 8 bases agree with TRBD2. Germline V gene data show CDR1 as DFQATT and CDR2 as SNEGSKA (reference sequence). This CDR3 is 16 amino acids long. J was trimmed by 3 bases and V by 6 bases; bases with no gene match: 16. CDR3 bases: TGCAGTGCGGAGGGGGTCGGGGGGGCCAAAGGCTACGAGCAGTACTTC. This encodes CSAEGVGGAKGYEQYF.

This clonotype was counted between two and nine times. The chain links TRBV20-1 to TRBJ1-2, with D possibly matching TRBD1 (5 bases). This CDR3 region has 15 residues. V lost 0 bases, J lost 0 bases, and 11 bases lay in between. The germline V gene has CDR1 DFQATT and CDR2 SNEGSKA (reference sequence). The CDR3 DNA reads TGCAGTGCTAGAGATCCGGGGCGGGCTAACTATGGCTACACCTTC. This gives the protein CSARDPGRANYGYTF.